The 20 T cell receptor beta chains presented below share a single source sample, sequenced in a study of T-cell memory formation after mild COVID-19. One entry per CDR3 protein results from TCRdb running MiXCR on the 5' RACE reads. In the table there are about 270,000 distinct CDR3 sequences, approximately 15% of which are singletons. The sequenced sample consisted of PBMCs or a T cell subset sorted from them (not recorded which). Receptor source: a man aged 18 to 29 who had mild COVID-19 (a few samples of this study predate the infection). Cell type and time point are not known.

This chain connects TRBV7-2 to TRBJ1-1; D is undetermined. This CDR3 contains 13 residues. The germline V gene encodes CDR1 SGHTA and CDR2 FQGNSA. V dropped 0 bases and J dropped 5 bases, with 7 bases sitting between them. The CDR3 loop is CASSLAGRTEAFF. For the CDR3, the DNA is TGTGCCAGCAGCTTAGCGGGGAGAACTGAAGCTTTCTTT. Drawing the rest from reference TRBV7-2 and TRBJ1-1, the complete variable domain is GAGVSQSPSNKVTEKGKDVELRCDPISGHTALYWYRQSLGQGLEFLIYFQGNSAPDKSGLPSDRFSAERTGGSVSTLTIQRTQQEDSAVYLCASSLAGRTEAFFGQGTRLTVV.

In its sample, this clonotype was seen many times. This chain links TRBV25-1 with TRBJ1-6; D gene ambiguous. Per germline, CDR1 MGHDK and CDR2 SYGVNS. The V end was cut by 4 bases, the J end by 1 base, with 11 bases between. This CDR3 spans 16 amino acids. CDR3 residues: CASSGAGMSYNSPLHF. CDR3 DNA sequence: TGTGCCAGCAGTGGTGCGGGAATGTCCTATAATTCACCCCTCCACTTT.

The sample holds a few counts of this clonotype. The rearrangement uses TRBV7-9 and TRBJ2-1; 9 bases fit TRBD2. CDR1 and CDR2 (germline): SEHNR, FQNEAQ (reference sequence). The V segment lost 7 bases and the J segment 5 bases; nucleotides outside the gene matches: 6. This CDR3 is built from 14 residues. For the CDR3, the DNA is TGTGCCAGCAAGTCGCTAGCGGGAAACAATGAGCAGTTCTTC. It translates to CASKSLAGNNEQFF.

This chain links TRBV7-6 with TRBJ2-5; TRBD2 aligns across 14 bases. The V gene's germline CDR1 is SGHVS and CDR2 FNYEAQ. V gave up 5 bases and J gave up 4 bases; unmatched junction bases: 12. The CDR3 contains 18 residues. In nucleotides, the CDR3 is TGTGCCAGCAGCCCGGGACTAGCGGGGGCTTATGTTGGAGAGACCCAGTACTTC. Its protein product is CASSPGLAGAYVGETQYF.

This clonotype was detected only a few times. J is TRBJ1-1 and V is TRBV27; D is unresolved. V lost 6 bases and J lost 1, with 12 bases in between. The CDR3 is 14 residues long. The germline V gene encodes CDR1 MNHEY and CDR2 SMNVEV (reference sequence). CDR3 in DNA: TGTGCCAGCAGGCTTCTCGGGAGGAACACTGAAGCTTTCTTT. It encodes CASRLLGRNTEAFF.

The rearrangement uses TRBV11-3 and TRBJ2-3; TRBD1 or TRBD2 may be the D gene (6 bases each). Trimming took 0 bases from V and 6 from J, leaving 16 bases between them. Germline CDR1 is SGHNT and CDR2 is YENEEA. The length of the CDR3 is 16 residues. CDR3 bases: TGTGCCAGCAGCTTAGATTACAAGGGGGGCCCCGATACGCAGTATTTT. Residues: CASSLDYKGGPDTQYF.

The genes are TRBV27 and TRBJ1-4; D is ambiguous. The length of the CDR3 is 13 residues. Germline V gene data show CDR1 as MNHEY and CDR2 as SMNVEV (reference sequence). Trimming took 6 bases from V and 1 from J, leaving 6 bases between them. The CDR3: CASSPRTNEKLFF. CDR3 bases: TGTGCCAGCAGCCCCCGAACTAATGAAAAACTGTTTTTT.

This clonotype was seen only a few times. The V and J genes are TRBV7-2 and TRBJ1-2; a weak D match, TRBD1 (5 bases). The CDR3 runs to 13 residues. CDR1 is SGHTA and CDR2 is FQGNSA in the germline V gene. V dropped 1 base and J dropped 5 bases, with 8 bases sitting between them. The CDR3 sequence is CASSLEWGYGYTF. CDR3 nucleotide sequence: TGTGCCAGCAGCTTAGAATGGGGGTATGGCTACACCTTC.

This clonotype has just a few counts. This rearrangement joins TRBV7-9 to TRBJ2-7; D perhaps matches TRBD1 (6 bases). The V gene lost 4 bases and the J gene lost 1 base, with 11 bases spanning the gap. CDR1 and CDR2 (germline): SEHNR, FQNEAQ (reference sequence). This CDR3 spans 14 amino acids. The CDR3 bases are TGTGCCAGCAGCTCGCAGGGGACATCCTACGAGCAGTACTTC. Residues: CASSSQGTSYEQYF.

This clonotype was seen a handful of times. CDR3 amino acids: CASSVQGGGGDTQYF. In DNA form, the CDR3 reads TGTGCCAGCAGCGTCCAGGGGGGCGGGGGAGATACGCAGTATTTT. The chain joins TRBV7-3 to TRBJ2-3; D tentatively fits TRBD1 or TRBD2 (7 bases each). Trimming pared 5 bases from V and 5 bases from J, leaving 17 bases between. Germline V gene data show CDR1 as SGHTA and CDR2 as FQGTGA. The CDR3 length is 15 residues.

The V and J genes are TRBV6-6 and TRBJ2-2; D possibly corresponds to TRBD1 (5 bases). CDR1 MNHNY and CDR2 SVGAGI come from the germline V gene (reference sequence). The germline V and J ends were trimmed by 2 bases and 2 bases, with 9 bases remaining between them. This CDR3 has 15 residues. The CDR3: CASSYTRENTGELFF. CDR3 DNA sequence: TGTGCCAGCAGTTACACCAGGGAAAACACCGGGGAGCTGTTTTTT.

This clonotype appeared many times. The rearrangement uses TRBV3-1 and TRBJ2-1; D possibly uses TRBD1 or TRBD2 (5 bases each). V lost 4 bases to trimming and J lost 9 bases, with 19 bases between them. CDR3 size: 15 residues. Germline CDR1 is LGHDT and CDR2 is YNNKEL (reference sequence). CDR3 sequence (DNA): TGTGCCAGCAGCCTACGGGACGCCAGCGGTTCTGAGCAGTTCTTC. It translates to CASSLRDASGSEQFF.

The CDR3 spells CASSERDRDTQYF. DNA for the CDR3: TGTGCCAGCAGTGAGCGAGACAGGGATACGCAGTATTTT. This chain links TRBV6-1 with TRBJ2-3; TRBD1 might be the D (6 bases). V shed 3 bases and J shed 6 bases, with 10 bases lying between them. Germline CDR1 and CDR2: MNHNS and SASEGT. The CDR3 length is 13 residues.

In this sample, this clonotype turned up a few times. The chain joins TRBV20-1 to TRBJ2-5, with 11 bases fitting TRBD2. CDR1 and CDR2 from the germline V gene are DFQATT and SNEGSKA (reference sequence). V shed 1 base, J shed 4 bases, and the junction held 8 bases outside the gene matches. The length of the CDR3 is 16 residues. The CDR3 reads CSARVWPSGGTETQYF. For the CDR3, the DNA is TGCAGTGCTAGAGTATGGCCTAGCGGGGGGACAGAGACCCAGTACTTC.

The chain links TRBV3-1 to TRBJ2-7, with D possibly TRBD1 on 5 matching bases. Germline CDR1 reads LGHDT; CDR2 reads YNNKEL (reference sequence). The CDR3 has 14 residues. Trimming removed 1 base from V and 5 bases from J, with 12 bases in between. The CDR3 sequence: CASSQVPGYHEQYF. The CDR3 region has the DNA TGTGCCAGCAGCCAAGTGCCAGGGTACCACGAGCAGTACTTC.

Only a few counts were recorded for this clonotype. The chain recombines TRBV12-3 or TRBV12-4 with TRBJ2-7; the D gene is possibly TRBD1 (6 bases). Deletions cut 5 bases from V and 0 bases from J, with 11 bases between. This CDR3 is 14 amino acids long. CDR3 in DNA: TGTGCCAGCAGTAGACAGGTATTCTCCTACGAGCAGTACTTC. Translation gives CASSRQVFSYEQYF.

The rearrangement joins TRBV18 to TRBJ1-1; the D gene is possibly TRBD1 (6 bases). CDR3 size: 14 residues. V lost 5 bases and J lost 1, with 11 bases in between. Germline lookup yields CDR1 KGHSH and CDR2 LQKENI. The CDR3 loop is CASSDRLANTEAFF. In nucleotides, the CDR3 is TGTGCCAGCTCAGACAGGCTCGCGAACACTGAAGCTTTCTTT. Based on the CDR3 plus reference TRBV18 and TRBJ1-1, the full variable domain is NAGVMQNPRHLVRRRGQEARLRCSPMKGHSHVYWYRQLPEEGLKFMVYLQKENIIDESGMPKERFSAEFPKEGPSILRIQQVVRGDSAAYFCASSDRLANTEAFFGQGTRLTVV.

This clonotype was found a few times. The genes are TRBV5-1 and TRBJ2-3, with D possibly being TRBD1 (5 bases). Germline CDR1 and CDR2: SGHRS and YFSETQ. The CDR3 is 15 residues long. Trimming removed 0 bases from V and 4 bases from J, with 12 bases in between. The CDR3 protein is CASSLVGRVPDTQYF. CDR3 DNA sequence: TGCGCCAGCAGCTTGGTTGGCAGGGTGCCAGATACGCAGTATTTT.

The V call is TRBV2, the J call TRBJ2-1; 8 bases are shared with TRBD1. The CDR3 spans 12 residues. J was trimmed by 5 bases and V by 11 bases; bases with no gene match: 5. Germline V gives CDR1 SNHLY, CDR2 FYNNEI. The CDR3 is CAGQGWDNEQFF. The CDR3 DNA sequence: TGTGCCGGACAGGGTTGGGACAATGAGCAGTTCTTC.

This chain joins TRBV20-1 and TRBJ1-6; D remains ambiguous. With 5 bases removed from V and 8 bases from J, the gap between germline ends came to 16 bases. The germline CDR1 and CDR2 sequences are DFQATT and SNEGSKA (reference sequence). The CDR3 is made up of 14 amino acids. The CDR3 is CSAPSGLRHSPLHF. CDR3 DNA: TGCAGTGCTCCCTCCGGGCTAAGGCATTCACCCCTCCACTTT.